These 21 T cell receptor beta chains originate from one sample sequenced in a study of somatic mutations in cytotoxic T cells in rheumatoid arthritis. The protocol was immunoSEQ multiplex PCR, while the TCRdb copy is restricted to in-frame clones and leaves out a portion. The sample records approximately 33,000 clones, about 84% being singletons. Sample: CD8+ T cells sorted from blood. These receptor sequences come from a man between 40 and 49 years old in good health.

The chain uses TRBV5-4 and TRBJ2-1; 9 bases agree with TRBD2. From germline, CDR1 is SGHNT and CDR2 YYREEE (reference sequence). With 2 bases clipped from V and 5 bases from J, the junction kept 5 bases outside the gene matches. The CDR3 loop spans 15 amino acids. In DNA form, the CDR3 reads TGTGCCAGCAGCTTTTCAGTAGCGGGAGACAATGAGCAGTTCTTC. Translation gives CASSFSVAGDNEQFF.

The chain uses TRBV6-5 and TRBJ2-2; D is undetermined. Trimming pared 1 base from V and 6 bases from J, leaving 6 bases between. The CDR3 contains 13 residues. Germline CDR1 MNHEY, CDR2 SVGAGI. DNA for the CDR3: TGTGCCAGCAGTTACTTGGGGTCCGGGGAGCTGTTTTTT. Translated: CASSYLGSGELFF.

The chain joins TRBV5-8 to TRBJ2-2; 14 bases fit TRBD2. Germline lookup yields CDR1 SGHTS and CDR2 YDEGEE. This CDR3 is 16 amino acids long. V shed 4 bases, J shed 5 bases, and the junction held 4 bases outside the gene matches. The chain's CDR3 is CASSPGLAGETGELFF. The DNA of the CDR3 is TGTGCCAGCAGCCCGGGACTAGCGGGAGAGACCGGGGAGCTGTTTTTT.

This sequence joins TRBV4-1 and TRBJ1-3; D gene ambiguous. CDR3 length: 15 amino acids. Germline loops: CDR1 MGHRA, CDR2 YSYEKL. The V gene lost 4 bases and the J gene lost 2 bases, with 12 bases spanning the gap. CDR3 residues: CASSPLPSAGNTIYF. The DNA for the CDR3 is TGCGCCAGCAGCCCCCTCCCCTCCGCTGGAAACACCATATATTTT.

This chain connects TRBV28 to TRBJ2-2; TRBD2 aligns across 10 bases. J lost 7 bases, V lost 3 bases, and 8 bases had no gene match. There are 16 residues in the CDR3. The germline CDR1 and CDR2 sequences are MDHEN and SYDVKM. This CDR3 is CASSFELAGEYGELFF. CDR3 bases: TGTGCCAGCAGTTTTGAGCTAGCGGGAGAATACGGGGAGCTGTTTTTT.

V is TRBV5-1 and J is TRBJ2-7, with 10 bases identical to TRBD2. The V gene end was trimmed by 0 bases and the J gene end by 0 bases; junction bases not matched to a gene: 6. Germline V CDR1 and CDR2: SGHRS, YFSETQ. The CDR3 spans 17 residues. The CDR3 sequence: CASSLDSGRPSSYEQYF. The CDR3 DNA is TGCGCCAGCAGCTTGGATAGCGGGAGGCCTAGCTCCTACGAGCAGTACTTC. The full variable domain, its missing parts supplied by reference TRBV5-1 and TRBJ2-7, is KAGVTQTPRYLIKTRGQQVTLSCSPISGHRSVSWYQQTPGQGLQFLFEYFSETQRNKGNFPGRFSGRQFSNSRSEMNVSTLELGDSALYLCASSLDSGRPSSYEQYFGPGTRLTVT.

The V and J genes are TRBV5-8 and TRBJ1-2, with TRBD1 identical over 8 bases. The V and J ends lost 3 bases and 14 bases, in that order; junction bases with no gene match: 6. CDR1 SGHTS and CDR2 YDEGEE come from the germline V gene. The CDR3 has 11 residues. The CDR3 reads CASSSRQGITF. CDR3 DNA: TGTGCCAGCAGCTCCCGACAGGGGATAACCTTC.

CDR3 region: CASSVGSRGGFRTDTQYF. The CDR3 nucleotides read TGTGCCAGCAGCGTAGGGAGTAGGGGTGGGTTTCGCACAGATACGCAGTATTTT. V usage is TRBV9 and J usage is TRBJ2-3; tentative D call: TRBD1 (5 bases). Germline-derived CDR1 and CDR2 are SGDLS and YYNGEE. V dropped 0 bases and J dropped 1 base, with 18 bases sitting between them. The CDR3 has 18 amino acids.

This chain links TRBV11-2 with TRBJ1-2; D gene uncertain. This CDR3 is built from 15 residues. V lost 0 bases, J lost 0 bases, and 8 bases lay in between. The germline V gene has CDR1 SGHAT and CDR2 FQNNGV. CDR3 in amino acids: CASSLEAGTNYGYTF. CDR3 in DNA: TGTGCCAGCAGCTTAGAAGCCGGAACTAACTATGGCTACACCTTC.

This sequence joins TRBV9 and TRBJ1-2; the D gene is possibly TRBD1 (5 bases). The CDR3 consists of 14 residues. CDR1 and CDR2 (germline): SGDLS, YYNGEE. Trimming stripped 3 bases from V and 8 bases from J, with 17 bases between. In nucleotides, the CDR3 is TGTGCCAGCAGCGCGGGGGGGGGACCAGGAGGCTACACCTTC. Its protein is CASSAGGGPGGYTF.

This chain joins TRBV29-1 and TRBJ1-1, with a possible D match to TRBD1 (5 bases). This CDR3 comprises 11 residues. V lost 6 bases to trimming and J lost 5 bases, with 10 bases between them. The germline CDR1 and CDR2 sequences are SQVTM and ANQGSEA. The CDR3 nucleotides read TGCAGCGTCTGGGGGACGACTGAAGCTTTCTTT. Protein: CSVWGTTEAFF. The variable domain in full, with the rest retrieved from reference TRBV29-1 and TRBJ1-1, is SAVISQKPSRDICQRGTSLTIQCQVDSQVTMMFWYRQQPGQSLTLIATANQGSEATYESGFVIDKFPISRPNLTFSTLTVSNMSPEDSSIYLCSVWGTTEAFFGQGTRLTVV.

The V gene is TRBV28, the J gene TRBJ2-1; D ambiguous. Trimming took off 6 bases at V and 0 bases at J, with 12 bases between the two ends. Germline V gene lookup returns CDR1 MDHEN and CDR2 SYDVKM. This CDR3 comprises 15 residues. Written as DNA, the CDR3 is TGTGCCAGCAGAAGCAATCGGCTCTCCTACAATGAGCAGTTCTTC. Its protein is CASRSNRLSYNEQFF.

The J gene is TRBJ2-6, the V gene TRBV27; D is undetermined. Germline V lookup: CDR1 MNHEY, CDR2 SMNVEV (reference sequence). CDR3 length equals 14 residues. The V end lost 2 bases, the J end lost 0 bases, and 2 bases lay between the germline ends. CDR3 bases: TGTGCCAGCAGTTTACTCTCTGGGGCCAACGTCCTGACTTTC. Its translation is CASSLLSGANVLTF.

This clone was detected once. In DNA form, the CDR3 reads TGTGCCAGTCTAGCCTACAGGGGACAGAACGAGCAGTACTTC. Translation: CASLAYRGQNEQYF. J is TRBJ2-7 and V is TRBV6-1; the match to TRBD1 covers 7 bases. The germline CDR1 and CDR2 sequences are MNHNS and SASEGT. V lost 9 bases and J lost 5; bases outside the gene matches: 13. The CDR3 is 14 residues long.

This chain uses TRBV7-9 with TRBJ1-2, with 9 bases matching TRBD1. CDR3 size: 15 residues. V lost 5 bases and J lost 8; bases outside the gene matches: 12. Germline CDR1 is SEHNR and CDR2 is FQNEAQ (reference sequence). DNA for the CDR3: TGTGCCAGCAGCGTACGCCGGGACAGGGTAGGCGGCTACACCTTC. It translates to CASSVRRDRVGGYTF.

The chain links TRBV27 to TRBJ2-5; D perhaps matches TRBD2 (6 bases). Trimming removed 1 base from V and 4 bases from J, with 7 bases in between. Germline V gene data show CDR1 as MNHEY and CDR2 as SMNVEV (reference sequence). This CDR3 spans 13 amino acids. As DNA, the CDR3 is TGTGCCAGCAGTTTATGGGGAGGAGAGACCCAGTACTTC. Its protein is CASSLWGGETQYF.

This chain joins TRBV2 and TRBJ1-5, with D perhaps TRBD1 (6 bases). Per the germline V gene, CDR1 is SNHLY and CDR2 is FYNNEI. V lost 4 bases and J 2 bases, leaving 6 bases between the germline ends. This CDR3 region has 13 residues. The CDR3 spells CASSGQGNQPQHF. CDR3 nucleotides: TGTGCCAGCAGTGGACAGGGCAATCAGCCCCAGCATTTT.

The rearrangement links TRBV18 to TRBJ2-1; D remains unclear. The CDR3 spans 15 residues. Trimming removed 2 bases at V and 0 bases at J, with 8 bases between. In germline, CDR1 is KGHSH, CDR2 LQKENI. This CDR3 is CASSPTPSSYNEQFF. DNA for the CDR3: TGTGCCAGCTCACCAACCCCGTCCTCCTACAATGAGCAGTTCTTC.

The V gene is TRBV6-5, the J gene TRBJ2-7; D is perhaps TRBD2 (7 bases). CDR3 length: 14 residues. From germline, CDR1 is MNHEY and CDR2 SVGAGI. Trimming shortened V by 2 bases and J by 7 bases, and 15 bases separated the two germline ends. The CDR3 here is CASSYLRGADEQYF. The CDR3 DNA sequence: TGTGCCAGCAGTTACCTCCGGGGGGCAGATGAGCAGTACTTC.

This clone was observed once. This rearrangement joins TRBV9 to TRBJ2-3, with D tentatively TRBD2 (6 bases). This CDR3 is 15 amino acids long. Trimming left V 1 base short and J 0 bases short, with 9 bases between. Germline CDR1 SGDLS, CDR2 YYNGEE. The DNA for the CDR3 is TGTGCCAGCAGCGTACCGAGCGGGAGCACAGATACGCAGTATTTT. Translated, it gives CASSVPSGSTDTQYF.

The chain links TRBV5-1 to TRBJ2-7, with TRBD1 identical over 9 bases. The CDR3 is 15 amino acids. With V trimmed by 3 bases and J by 4 bases, 8 bases remained unmatched. Germline CDR1 is SGHRS and CDR2 is YFSETQ. The CDR3 region is CASSWGQGGGYEQYF. The CDR3 DNA is TGCGCCAGCAGCTGGGGACAGGGAGGGGGATACGAGCAGTACTTC.